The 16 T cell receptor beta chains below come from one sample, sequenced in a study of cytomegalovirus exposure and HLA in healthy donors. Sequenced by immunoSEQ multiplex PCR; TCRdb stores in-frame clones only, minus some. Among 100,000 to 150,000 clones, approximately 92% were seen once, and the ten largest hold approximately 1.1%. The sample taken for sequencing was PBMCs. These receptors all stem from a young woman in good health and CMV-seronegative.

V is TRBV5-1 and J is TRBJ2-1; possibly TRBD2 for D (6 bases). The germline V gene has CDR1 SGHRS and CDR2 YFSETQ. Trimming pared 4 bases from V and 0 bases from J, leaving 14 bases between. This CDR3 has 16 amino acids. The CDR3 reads CASSVGGVYSYNEQFF. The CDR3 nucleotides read TGCGCCAGCAGCGTTGGCGGGGTCTACTCCTACAATGAGCAGTTCTTC.

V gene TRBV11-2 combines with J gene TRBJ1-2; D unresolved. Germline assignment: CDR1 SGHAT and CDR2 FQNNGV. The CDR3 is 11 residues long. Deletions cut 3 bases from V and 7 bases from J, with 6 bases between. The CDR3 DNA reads TGTGCCAGCAGCTTTCTCGGTGGCTACACCTTC. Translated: CASSFLGGYTF.

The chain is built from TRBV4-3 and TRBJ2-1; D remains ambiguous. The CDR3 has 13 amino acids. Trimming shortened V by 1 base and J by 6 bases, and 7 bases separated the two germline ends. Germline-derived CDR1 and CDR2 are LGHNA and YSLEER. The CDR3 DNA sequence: TGCGCCAGCAGCCAAGCTCAGATCAATGAGCAGTTCTTC. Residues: CASSQAQINEQFF.

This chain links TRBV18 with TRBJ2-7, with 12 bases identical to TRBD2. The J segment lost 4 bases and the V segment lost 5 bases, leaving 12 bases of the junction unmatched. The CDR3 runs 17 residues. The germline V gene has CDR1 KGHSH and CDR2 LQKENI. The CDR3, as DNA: TGTGCCAGCTCAGCTAACCCCCCTGGGACTAGCGGGTACGAGCAGTACGTC. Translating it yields CASSANPPGTSGYEQYV.

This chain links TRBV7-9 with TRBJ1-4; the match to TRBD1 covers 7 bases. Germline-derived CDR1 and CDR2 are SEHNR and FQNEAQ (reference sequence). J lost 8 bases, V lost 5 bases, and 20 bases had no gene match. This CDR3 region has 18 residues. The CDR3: CASSAPLRRQGPSEKLFF. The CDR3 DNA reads TGTGCCAGCAGCGCCCCGTTACGGCGACAGGGACCGAGCGAAAAACTGTTTTTT.

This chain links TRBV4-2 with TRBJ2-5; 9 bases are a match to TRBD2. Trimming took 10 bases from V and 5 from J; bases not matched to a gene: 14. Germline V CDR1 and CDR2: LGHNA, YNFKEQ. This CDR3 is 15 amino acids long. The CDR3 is CAIEERGASGETQYF. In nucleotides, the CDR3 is TGTGCCATCGAGGAGCGGGGGGCCTCGGGGGAGACCCAGTACTTC.

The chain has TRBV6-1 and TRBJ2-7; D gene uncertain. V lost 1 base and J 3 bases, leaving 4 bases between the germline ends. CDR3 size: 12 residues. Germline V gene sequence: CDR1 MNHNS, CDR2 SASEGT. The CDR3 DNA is TGTGCCAGCAGTGAAGGCAACTACGAGCAGTACGTC. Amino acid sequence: CASSEGNYEQYV.

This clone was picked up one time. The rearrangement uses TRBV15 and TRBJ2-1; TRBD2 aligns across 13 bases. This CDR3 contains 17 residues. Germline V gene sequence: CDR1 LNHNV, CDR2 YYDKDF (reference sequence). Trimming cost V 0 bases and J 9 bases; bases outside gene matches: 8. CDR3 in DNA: TGTGCCACCAGCAGAGAAACGGGACTAGCGGGATTAGGTGAGCAGTTCTTC. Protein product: CATSRETGLAGLGEQFF.

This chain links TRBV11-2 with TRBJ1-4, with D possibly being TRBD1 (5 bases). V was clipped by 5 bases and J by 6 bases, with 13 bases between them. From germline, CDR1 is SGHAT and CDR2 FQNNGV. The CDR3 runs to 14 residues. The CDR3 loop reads CASSGREGDEKLFF. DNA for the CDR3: TGTGCCAGCAGCGGCAGGGAGGGCGATGAAAAACTGTTTTTT.

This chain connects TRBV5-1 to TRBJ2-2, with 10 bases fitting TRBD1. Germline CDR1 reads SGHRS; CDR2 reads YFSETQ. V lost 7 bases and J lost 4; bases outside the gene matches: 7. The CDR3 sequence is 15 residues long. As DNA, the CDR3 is TGCGCCAGCTCCTCGGACAGGGGGTTCACCGGGGAGCTGTTTTTT. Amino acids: CASSSDRGFTGELFF.

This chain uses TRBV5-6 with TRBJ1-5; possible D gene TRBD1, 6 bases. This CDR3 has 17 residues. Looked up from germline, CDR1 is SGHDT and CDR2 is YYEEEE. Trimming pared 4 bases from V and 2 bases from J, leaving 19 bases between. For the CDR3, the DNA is TGTGCCAGCAGCCGTCGCAGCGTACAGGGTGGCAATCAGCCCCAGCATTTT. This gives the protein CASSRRSVQGGNQPQHF.

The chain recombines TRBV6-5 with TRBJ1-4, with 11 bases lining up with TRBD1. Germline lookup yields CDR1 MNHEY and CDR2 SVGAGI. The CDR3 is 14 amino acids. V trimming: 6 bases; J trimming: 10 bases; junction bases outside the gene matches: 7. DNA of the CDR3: TGTGCCAGCAGGGACAGGGGGCCTTCTGGAAAACTGTTTTTT. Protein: CASRDRGPSGKLFF.

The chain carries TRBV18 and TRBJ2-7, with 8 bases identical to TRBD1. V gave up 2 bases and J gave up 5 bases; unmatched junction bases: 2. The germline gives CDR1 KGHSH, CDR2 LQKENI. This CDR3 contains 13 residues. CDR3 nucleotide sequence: TGTGCCAGCTCACCAGGACAGGGCAACGAGCAGTACTTC. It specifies CASSPGQGNEQYF.

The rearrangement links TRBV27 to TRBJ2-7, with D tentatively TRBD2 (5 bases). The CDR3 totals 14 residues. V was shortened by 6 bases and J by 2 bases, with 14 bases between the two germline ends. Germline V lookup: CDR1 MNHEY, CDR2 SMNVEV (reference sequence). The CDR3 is CASRTTTFAYEQYF. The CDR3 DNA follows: TGTGCCAGCAGAACGACTACCTTTGCCTACGAGCAGTACTTC.

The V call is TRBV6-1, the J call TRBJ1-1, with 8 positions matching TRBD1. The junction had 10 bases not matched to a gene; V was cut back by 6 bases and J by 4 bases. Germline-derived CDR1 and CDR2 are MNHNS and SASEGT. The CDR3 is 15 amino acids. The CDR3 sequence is CASSTKDRASTEAFF. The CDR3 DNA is TGTGCCAGCAGCACAAAGGACAGGGCCAGCACTGAAGCTTTCTTT.

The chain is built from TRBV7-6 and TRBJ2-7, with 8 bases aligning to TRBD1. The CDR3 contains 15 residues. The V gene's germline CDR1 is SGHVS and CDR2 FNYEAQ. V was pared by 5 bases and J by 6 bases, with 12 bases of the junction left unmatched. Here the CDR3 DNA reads TGTGCCAGCAGCGAAACGTCGGACAGGGTTCGCGAGCAGTACTTC. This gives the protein CASSETSDRVREQYF.